Shown below are 31 T cell receptor beta chains from a single sample sequenced in a study of cytotoxic CD8 clonotypes in ibrutinib-treated CLL. Produced via immunoSEQ multiplex PCR; TCRdb's table is partial and in-frame only. The table has 43,000 or so clones, 65% seen once. Sequencing was performed on PBMCs, taken after 24 months of ibrutinib treatment. The receptor set was obtained from a human donor with chronic lymphocytic leukemia.

The chain joins TRBV10-3 to TRBJ2-7; 8 positions agree with TRBD1. The V gene's germline CDR1 is ENHRY and CDR2 SYGVKD. V dropped 11 bases and J dropped 3; count of bases not matched to a gene: 15. The CDR3 sequence is 15 residues long. The CDR3 DNA is TGTGCCGCCTCCGTGACACCAGGGGGCGGCTACGAGCAGTACTTC. Encoded protein: CAASVTPGGGYEQYF.

The chain recombines TRBV18 with TRBJ1-2, with TRBD1 as a possible D gene (6 bases). The CDR3 length is 13 residues. The ends were cut back, 6 bases at V and 7 bases at J, with 15 bases in the middle. Germline V CDR1 and CDR2: KGHSH, LQKENI. The CDR3 region has the DNA TGTGCCAGCTCGGCGGACAGAGTGATTGGCTACACCTTC. Translating gives CASSADRVIGYTF.

This clone was recorded many times. CDR3 in amino acids: CASSSSRVGDSNQPQHF. As DNA, the CDR3 is TGTGCCAGCAGTTCTAGCAGGGTCGGGGATAGCAATCAGCCCCAGCATTTT. V gene TRBV27 combines with J gene TRBJ1-5; a weak D match, TRBD1 (5 bases). Trimming removed 4 bases at V and 0 bases at J, with 16 bases between. This CDR3 region has 17 residues. Germline values: CDR1 MNHEY, CDR2 SMNVEV (reference sequence).

This chain joins TRBV6-1 and TRBJ2-3; TRBD1 aligns across 8 bases. J lost 4 bases, V lost 3 bases, and 3 bases had no gene match. This CDR3 has 14 amino acids. The germline CDR1 and CDR2 sequences are MNHNS and SASEGT. The CDR3 spells CASSDKDRADTQYF. The DNA for the CDR3 is TGTGCCAGCAGTGACAAGGACAGGGCAGATACGCAGTATTTT.

On this clone itself: The junction departs from germline at one end; a sequencing error may be responsible. The gene calls are TRBV7-3 and TRBJ2-3, with D uncertain. CDR1 and CDR2 (germline): SGHTA, FQGTGA. The CDR3 consists of 13 residues. CDR3 protein: CASSLTLADTQYF. Here the CDR3 DNA reads TGTGCCAGCAGCCTAACCCTCGCAGATACGCAGTATTTT. Using reference TRBV7-3 and TRBJ2-3 for the parts outside the CDR3, the full variable domain is GAGVSQTPSNKVTEKGKYVELRCDPISGHTALYWYRQSLGQGPEFLIYFQGTGAADDSGLPNDRFFAVRPEGSVSTLKIQRTERGDSAVYLCASSLTLADTQYFGPGTRLTVL.

This clone was observed once. The chain combines TRBV28 with TRBJ2-1; D is unresolved. Germline CDR1 is MDHEN and CDR2 is SYDVKM. Trimming took off 6 bases at V and 9 bases at J, with 12 bases between the two ends. This CDR3 is built from 12 residues. The chain's CDR3 is CASRGFGGEQFF. In DNA form, the CDR3 reads TGTGCCAGCAGGGGTTTCGGCGGTGAGCAGTTCTTC.

The rearrangement joins TRBV5-1 to TRBJ1-4, with D unclear. Germline CDR1 and CDR2: SGHRS and YFSETQ. This CDR3 region has 15 residues. The germline V and J ends were trimmed by 0 bases and 0 bases, with 6 bases remaining between them. In DNA form, the CDR3 reads TGCGCCAGCAGCTTGGACGGAACAACTAATGAAAAACTGTTTTTT. It translates to CASSLDGTTNEKLFF.

This clone was seen a handful of times. The chain couples TRBV30 to TRBJ2-1, with D possibly TRBD2 on 6 matching bases. Trimming removed 4 bases from V and 1 base from J, with 11 bases in between. This CDR3 has 14 residues. Germline lookup yields CDR1 GTSNPN and CDR2 SVGIG (reference sequence). The CDR3 region has the DNA TGTGCCTGGACGGAGGGTTCGTCCTACAATGAGCAGTTCTTC. Translated, it gives CAWTEGSSYNEQFF.

V gene TRBV6-1 combines with J gene TRBJ1-2; 7 bases fit TRBD1. The V gene's germline CDR1 is MNHNS and CDR2 SASEGT. This CDR3 is built from 12 residues. V shed 8 bases and J 7 bases; nucleotides not matched to a gene: 7. The CDR3 here is CASLGTAGGYTF. CDR3 coding DNA: TGTGCCAGCCTGGGGACAGCCGGTGGCTACACCTTC.

This chain links TRBV6-6 with TRBJ2-7, with unresolved D. From germline, CDR1 is MNHNY and CDR2 SVGAGI (reference sequence). V was clipped by 3 bases and J by 3 bases, with 9 bases between them. The CDR3 extends over 13 amino acids. In DNA, the CDR3 is TGTGCCAGCAGTTATGGCAGCCGCTACGAGCAGTACTTC. Its translation: CASSYGSRYEQYF.

V is TRBV7-8 and J is TRBJ2-5, with D tentatively TRBD1 (6 bases). The CDR3 has 15 amino acids. V was cut by 4 bases and J by 0 bases, with 12 bases left in between. The germline gives CDR1 SGHVS, CDR2 FQNEAQ. CDR3 nucleotides: TGTGCCAGCAGCTCACAGGGTCTATACCAAGAGACCCAGTACTTC. It is translated as CASSSQGLYQETQYF.

This clone was detected only once. This chain connects TRBV19 to TRBJ1-2; D is possibly TRBD1 (5 bases). V was shortened by 8 bases and J by 7 bases, with 20 bases between the two germline ends. The CDR3 spans 14 residues. Germline V lookup: CDR1 LNHDA, CDR2 SQIVND (reference sequence). CDR3 region: CASSTSRGARGYTF. For the CDR3, the DNA is TGTGCCAGTTCAACGTCACGAGGGGCCCGTGGCTACACCTTC.

The J gene is TRBJ1-2, the V gene TRBV10-3, with D maybe TRBD1 (5 bases). Trimming cost V 4 bases and J 0 bases, with 18 bases left between them. CDR3 size: 17 residues. Germline V lookup: CDR1 ENHRY, CDR2 SYGVKD. DNA for the CDR3: TGTGCCATCAGTGGGACGACAGCGGGCAAAACTAACTATGGCTACACCTTC. Translating it yields CAISGTTAGKTNYGYTF.

V is TRBV27 and J is TRBJ2-7; 7 positions agree with TRBD2. From germline, CDR1 is MNHEY and CDR2 SMNVEV (reference sequence). There are 16 residues in the CDR3. The junction had 15 bases not matched to a gene; V was cut back by 7 bases and J by 3 bases. The CDR3 loop reads CASNLAGPSPLYEQYF. For the CDR3, the DNA is TGTGCCAGCAACTTAGCGGGCCCTTCCCCCCTCTACGAGCAGTACTTC.

This clone showed up just a few times. The rearrangement uses TRBV11-2 and TRBJ2-1; TRBD1 agrees at 9 bases. The CDR3 has 15 amino acids. The V segment lost 3 bases and the J segment 2 bases; nucleotides outside the gene matches: 2. Germline lookup yields CDR1 SGHAT and CDR2 FQNNGV. CDR3 region: CASSLGQGPYNEQFF. The CDR3 region has the DNA TGTGCCAGCAGCTTGGGACAGGGACCCTACAATGAGCAGTTCTTC. The entire variable domain, with the rest obtained from reference TRBV11-2 and TRBJ2-1, is as follows: EAGVAQSPRYKIIEKRQSVAFWCNPISGHATLYWYQQILGQGPKLLIQFQNNGVVDDSQLPKDRFSAERLKGVDSTLKIQPAKLEDSAVYLCASSLGQGPYNEQFFGPGTRLTVL.

The J gene is TRBJ1-5, the V gene TRBV27; D gene uncertain. CDR1 and CDR2 (germline): MNHEY, SMNVEV (reference sequence). V lost 3 bases and J 0 bases, leaving 9 bases between the germline ends. The length of the CDR3 is 15 residues. The CDR3 spells CASSFRPDSNQPQHF. In DNA form, the CDR3 reads TGTGCCAGCAGTTTTAGGCCGGATAGCAATCAGCCCCAGCATTTT.

This chain uses TRBV10-3 with TRBJ1-1; D is possibly TRBD1 (6 bases). The CDR3 covers 15 residues. V lost 3 bases to trimming and J lost 0 bases, with 11 bases between them. CDR1 and CDR2 (germline): ENHRY, SYGVKD. The CDR3, as DNA: TGTGCCATCAGTGACAGGGGAGACATGAACACTGAAGCTTTCTTT. Translation gives CAISDRGDMNTEAFF.

V usage is TRBV2 and J usage is TRBJ2-7, with 7 bases identical to TRBD2. Germline trimming cut 7 bases from V and 2 bases from J; bases unmatched to any gene: 5. CDR3 length equals 13 residues. From germline, CDR1 is SNHLY and CDR2 FYNNEI. The CDR3 here is CASKGTNTYEQYF. In DNA, the CDR3 is TGTGCCAGCAAGGGGACTAACACCTACGAGCAGTACTTC.

The rearrangement uses TRBV6-5 and TRBJ1-1, with D possibly TRBD1 on 5 matching bases. Trimming took 5 bases from V and 3 from J, leaving 16 bases between them. Germline V gene lookup returns CDR1 MNHEY and CDR2 SVGAGI. The CDR3 contains 15 residues. The CDR3 is CASSPFSGGHTEAFF. CDR3 bases: TGTGCCAGCAGTCCATTCTCCGGGGGTCACACTGAAGCTTTCTTT.

The genes are TRBV15 and TRBJ1-2; TRBD1 might be the D (6 bases). The CDR3 is 15 amino acids. Per the germline V gene, CDR1 is LNHNV and CDR2 is YYDKDF (reference sequence). The V end was cut by 5 bases, the J end by 4 bases, with 17 bases between. The CDR3 loop reads CATSGSTGSGYGYTF. The CDR3 nucleotides read TGTGCCACCAGCGGTTCAACAGGGTCGGGCTATGGCTACACCTTC.

The chain joins TRBV7-3 to TRBJ2-2, with a weak D call TRBD2 (6 bases). This CDR3 region has 15 residues. Germline V gene lookup returns CDR1 SGHTA and CDR2 FQGTGA. V was trimmed by 6 bases and J by 4 bases, leaving 15 bases between them. DNA for the CDR3: TGTGCCAGCAGACTTCTCGGGACTGGCACCGGGGAGCTGTTTTTT. It encodes CASRLLGTGTGELFF.

This chain joins TRBV5-1 and TRBJ2-7; D tentatively fits TRBD1 or TRBD2 (5 bases each). Trimming stripped 4 bases from V and 1 base from J, with 15 bases between. Germline CDR1 is SGHRS and CDR2 is YFSETQ. This CDR3 region has 15 residues. The CDR3 reads CASSPGYRESYEQYF. The CDR3 nucleotides are TGCGCCAGCAGCCCAGGGTATCGGGAATCCTACGAGCAGTACTTC.

The rearrangement uses TRBV4-2 and TRBJ2-5, with D tentatively TRBD1 (5 bases). CDR1 is LGHNA, CDR2 YNFKEQ, per germline. This CDR3 contains 15 residues. V gave up 3 bases and J gave up 1 base, with 12 bases separating them. CDR3 residues: CASSQRRQTQETQYF. In DNA, the CDR3 is TGTGCCAGCAGCCAGCGAAGACAGACCCAAGAGACCCAGTACTTC.

The J gene is TRBJ1-6, the V gene TRBV2, with 7 bases identical to TRBD1. The CDR3 consists of 14 residues. Germline CDR1 SNHLY, CDR2 FYNNEI. Trimming removed 5 bases from V and 6 bases from J; junction bases left unmatched: 4. CDR3 sequence: CASSMDRFNSPLHF. The CDR3 nucleotides are TGTGCCAGCAGTATGGACAGGTTTAATTCACCCCTCCACTTT. Filled out from reference TRBV2 and TRBJ1-6, the complete variable domain reads EPEVTQTPSHQVTQMGQEVILRCVPISNHLYFYWYRQILGQKVEFLVSFYNNEISEKSEIFDDQFSVERPDGSNFTLKIRSTKLEDSAMYFCASSMDRFNSPLHFGNGTRLTVT.

The chain carries TRBV7-6 and TRBJ2-7; D is possibly TRBD2 (6 bases). CDR3 length: 14 residues. V was pared by 5 bases and J by 1 base, with 12 bases between. In germline, CDR1 is SGHVS, CDR2 FNYEAQ. In DNA, the CDR3 is TGTGCCAGCAGCCCTAGTCGGGGGTCCTACGAGCAGTACTTC. Protein: CASSPSRGSYEQYF.

This clone appeared a single time. The CDR3 loop is CASVVGNEKLFF. The CDR3 bases are TGTGCCAGCGTGGTAGGTAATGAAAAACTGTTTTTT. V is TRBV11-2 and J is TRBJ1-4; unclear D gene. This CDR3 is 12 amino acids long. Germline V lookup: CDR1 SGHAT, CDR2 FQNNGV. Trimming pared 8 bases from V and 4 bases from J, leaving 8 bases between.

V usage is TRBV30 and J usage is TRBJ1-5, with D perhaps matching TRBD1 (6 bases). Trimming stripped 0 bases from V and 9 bases from J, with 12 bases between. The CDR3 extends over 13 amino acids. In germline, CDR1 is GTSNPN, CDR2 SVGIG (reference sequence). CDR3 sequence reads: CAWSVDRFWPQHF. As DNA, the CDR3 is TGTGCCTGGAGTGTAGACAGGTTCTGGCCCCAGCATTTT.

The V gene is TRBV2, the J gene TRBJ1-1; 7 bases match TRBD1. Germline trimming cut 6 bases from V and 0 bases from J; bases unmatched to any gene: 4. Per germline, CDR1 SNHLY and CDR2 FYNNEI. CDR3 length: 14 residues. DNA of the CDR3: TGTGCCAGCAGGACAGGGATCATGAACACTGAAGCTTTCTTT. Its protein product is CASRTGIMNTEAFF.

J is TRBJ2-2 and V is TRBV9; 7 bases fit TRBD2. CDR1 is SGDLS, CDR2 YYNGEE, per germline. CDR3 length: 15 residues. J gave up 6 bases and V 4 bases, and 9 bases lay outside the gene matches. The CDR3 sequence is CASSIGLVVPGELFF. CDR3 DNA sequence: TGTGCCAGCAGCATCGGACTAGTAGTTCCCGGGGAGCTGTTTTTT.

This clone came up a few times. The chain combines TRBV5-8 with TRBJ1-2; D is unclear. V gave up 0 bases and J gave up 1 base, with 4 bases separating them. The CDR3 sequence is 13 residues long. CDR1 and CDR2 from the germline V gene are SGHTS and YDEGEE. The CDR3 spells CASSLGHNYGYTF. In DNA form, the CDR3 reads TGTGCCAGCAGCTTGGGACATAACTATGGCTACACCTTC.

This clone was observed a handful of times. The chain combines TRBV6-1 with TRBJ1-5; 9 nucleotides line up with TRBD1. CDR1 is MNHNS, CDR2 SASEGT, per germline. The junction had 6 bases not matched to a gene; V was cut back by 3 bases and J by 6 bases. This CDR3 has 15 residues. CDR3 residues: CASSDGTGLIQPQHF. The CDR3 DNA reads as TGTGCCAGCAGTGATGGGACAGGGCTGATTCAGCCCCAGCATTTT.